This T cell receptor beta chain came from a study of shared clonotypes between healthy human individuals. A word on this clone: Other DNA sequences in this sample translate to the same CDR3.

Sequencing used immunoSEQ multiplex PCR; TCRdb keeps in-frame clones, though not all of them. The data hold roughly 2,500,000 clones, with 80% to 95% observed a single time. V shed 3 bases and J shed 4 bases, with 7 bases lying between them. The CDR3 is 13 amino acids. Germline assignment: CDR1 MNHEY and CDR2 SVGAGI. V is TRBV6-5 and J is TRBJ1-5; weak D call: TRBD1 (5 bases). This receptor was taken from a man in his late teens or twenties in good health. Some clones in this sample may be carry-over from other donors' samples. What was sequenced was naive CD4+ T cells from PBMCs. Subset noted: CD45RA+ positively selected. The CDR3 is CASSYGGNQPQHF. CDR3 coding DNA: TGTGCCAGCAGTTATGGGGGTAATCAGCCCCAGCATTTT.